This T cell receptor beta chain comes out of a study of blood T cell repertoires in COVID-19. Libraries were prepared by immunoSEQ multiplex PCR; TCRdb keeps only in-frame clonotypes and omits some of them. The sample carries fewer than 200,000 clones, around 87% recorded once. This CDR3 region has 17 residues. Trimming at V came to 0 bases and at J to 4 bases, leaving 6 bases not matched to a gene. The germline gives CDR1 ENHRY, CDR2 SYGVKD. The sample taken for sequencing was peripheral blood. V is TRBV10-3 and J is TRBJ2-2, with 9 bases lining up with TRBD1. This receptor was obtained from a man aged 40-50 years with active or convalescent COVID-19. The CDR3 is CAISESGGDRVTGELFF. As DNA, the CDR3 is TGTGCCATCAGTGAGTCTGGGGGGGACAGGGTCACCGGGGAGCTGTTTTTT.